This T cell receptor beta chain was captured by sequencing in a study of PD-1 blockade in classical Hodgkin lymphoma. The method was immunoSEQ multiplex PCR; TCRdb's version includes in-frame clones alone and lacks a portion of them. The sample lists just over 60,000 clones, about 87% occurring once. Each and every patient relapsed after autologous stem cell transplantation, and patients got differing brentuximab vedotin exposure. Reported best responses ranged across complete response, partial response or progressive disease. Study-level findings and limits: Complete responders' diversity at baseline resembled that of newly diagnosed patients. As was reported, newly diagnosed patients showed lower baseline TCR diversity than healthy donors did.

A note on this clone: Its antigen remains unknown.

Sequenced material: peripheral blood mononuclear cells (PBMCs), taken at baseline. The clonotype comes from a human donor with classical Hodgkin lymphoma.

CDR3 protein: CASSVVSGLTNYGYTF. Written as DNA, the CDR3 is TGTGCCAGCAGCGTAGTGAGCGGGCTTACTAACTATGGCTACACCTTC. V is TRBV9 and J is TRBJ1-2; D is unclear. The CDR3 loop spans 16 amino acids. Germline CDR1 is SGDLS and CDR2 is YYNGEE. With 0 bases removed from V and 0 bases from J, the gap between germline ends came to 12 bases. Variable domain in full (rest from reference TRBV9 and TRBJ1-2): DSGVTQTPKHLITATGQRVTLRCSPRSGDLSVYWYQQSLDQGLQFLIQYYNGEERAKGNILERFSAQQFPDLHSELNLSSLELGDSALYFCASSVVSGLTNYGYTFGSGTRLTVV.